The present entry profiles one TCR beta chain with its context. The target antigen is unknown. Germline V CDR1 and CDR2: MNHEY, SMNVEV (reference sequence). Trimming left V 2 bases short and J 3 bases short, with 7 bases between. The CDR3 extends over 14 amino acids. Profiling relied on immunoSEQ multiplex PCR, and the TCRdb table lists in-frame clones only, not all of them. The table includes around 50,000 clones, 80% to 90% detected once. The data are from a study of Tregs in tolerant kidney transplant recipients. Study outcomes and limitations: Validation in larger populations is needed because few patients were studied.

Unstimulated Tregs (CD4+CD25+CD127-) and CD4+CD25- non-Tregs were sorted from PBMCs. This rearrangement joins TRBV27 to TRBJ2-2; D may be TRBD2 (6 bases). The sample taken for sequencing was CD4+ T cells from blood. The origin of this receptor is a human donor in good health. CDR3 sequence reads: CASSLREDTGELFF. The CDR3 DNA reads as TGTGCCAGCAGTTTAAGGGAGGACACCGGGGAGCTGTTTTTT.